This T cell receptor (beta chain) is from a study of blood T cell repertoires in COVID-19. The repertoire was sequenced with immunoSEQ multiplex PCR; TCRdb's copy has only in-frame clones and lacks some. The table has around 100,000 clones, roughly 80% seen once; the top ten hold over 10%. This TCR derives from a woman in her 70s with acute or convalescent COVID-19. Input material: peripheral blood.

The CDR3 nucleotides read TGTGCCAGCAGCTATCAGGGGTCGAACACTGAAGCTTTCTTT. It encodes CASSYQGSNTEAFF. This sequence joins TRBV2 and TRBJ1-1; tentatively, D is TRBD1 (6 bases). Germline lookup yields CDR1 SNHLY and CDR2 FYNNEI. The CDR3 runs 14 residues. Trimming shortened V by 6 bases and J by 1 base, and 12 bases separated the two germline ends.